The 30 T cell receptor beta chains in this list originate from one sample, sequenced in a study of immune heterogeneity within non-small cell lung tumors. Template input was genomic DNA from bulk tumor (approximately 600 ng per sample). During surgery, several far-apart biopsies were obtained from every primary tumor. Those enrolled were patients newly diagnosed with untreated non-small cell lung cancer and undergoing curative surgery. With 32 V and 13 J primers, multiplex PCR amplified the TCR beta CDR3. TCRdb analysed the multiplex PCR reads with MiXCR anew, one entry per CDR3 protein. The data hold 30,000 to 40,000 distinct CDR3 sequences, with less than 35% observed a single time. The sequenced sample was lung tumor tissue. The receptors shown here come from a man aged 40-49 years with non-small cell lung cancer.

Ten or more counts support this clonotype. The V and J genes are TRBV6-1 and TRBJ1-2; D gene uncertain. Germline V lookup: CDR1 MNHNS, CDR2 SASEGT. This CDR3 has 15 amino acids. Deletions cut 2 bases from V and 4 bases from J, with 14 bases between. The CDR3 DNA follows: TGTGCCAGCAGTGAATATGGGGTAGGAGGCTATGGCTACACCTTC. Amino acid sequence: CASSEYGVGGYGYTF.

Only one count was recorded for this clonotype. The germline gene is not matched at one end of the junction; a read error may be the cause. The chain recombines TRBV9 with TRBJ2-2, with TRBD1 matching over 7 bases. The CDR3 sequence is 15 residues long. Germline V gene lookup returns CDR1 SGDLS and CDR2 YYNGEE. The CDR3 loop reads CASRPRTGNTGELFF. Written as DNA, the CDR3 is TGTGCCAGCCGCCCTAGGACAGGAAACACAGGGGAGCTGTTTTTT. The entire variable domain, with the rest obtained from reference TRBV9 and TRBJ2-2, is as follows: DSGVTQTPKHLITATGQRVTLRCSPRSGDLSVYWYQQSLDQGLQFLIQYYNGEERAKGNILERFSAQQFPDLHSELNLSSLELGDSALYFCASRPRTGNTGELFFGEGSRLTVL.

Concerning this clonotype itself: Being one base from a much bigger clone, this may be a read error. This sequence joins TRBV6-1 and TRBJ2-7; possible D gene TRBD2, 6 bases. CDR1 and CDR2 from the germline V gene are MNHNS and SASEGT. The CDR3 is made up of 14 amino acids. V lost 6 bases and J lost 2, with 14 bases in between. CDR3 residues: CASRPSEGTYEQYF. CDR3 in DNA: TGTGCCAGCAGACCCTCGGAGGGGACCTACGAGCAGTACTTC.

In this sample, this clonotype turned up many times. The chain has TRBV5-1 and TRBJ2-1; D may be TRBD1 or TRBD2 (5 bases each). Deletions cut 3 bases from V and 1 base from J, with 17 bases between. CDR1 and CDR2 from the germline V gene are SGHRS and YFSETQ. The CDR3 contains 17 residues. CDR3 sequence: CASSSGTGSLSYNEQFF. CDR3 coding DNA: TGCGCCAGCAGCTCAGGGACGGGATCCCTTTCCTACAATGAGCAGTTCTTC.

The gene calls are TRBV7-8 and TRBJ1-5; D call uncertain. Germline V gives CDR1 SGHVS, CDR2 FQNEAQ. Deletions cut 5 bases from V and 1 base from J, with 6 bases between. The CDR3 is 13 residues long. The CDR3 sequence is CASSPQSNQPQHF. Here the CDR3 DNA reads TGTGCCAGCAGCCCCCAAAGCAATCAGCCCCAGCATTTT.

In regard to this clonotype: With a much larger clone just one base away, this may be a read error. This chain links TRBV2 with TRBJ1-2; TRBD1 aligns across 7 bases. Germline V CDR1 and CDR2: SNHLY, FYNNEI. V lost 7 bases, J lost 6 bases, and 11 bases stayed unmatched. The CDR3 spans 14 residues. The CDR3 nucleotides are TGTGCCAGCATCAATGTGACAGGGCCCCATGGCTACACCTTC. Residues: CASINVTGPHGYTF.

To note about this clonotype: With a much larger clone just one base away, this may be a read error. V is TRBV9 and J is TRBJ1-2; possible D gene TRBD1, 5 bases. The CDR3 sequence is 12 residues long. Trimming stripped 0 bases from V and 12 bases from J, with 12 bases between. Germline CDR1 is SGDLS and CDR2 is YYNGEE. CDR3 sequence reads: CASSVDGAGHTF. Written as DNA, the CDR3 is TGTGCCAGCAGCGTAGACGGGGCGGGCCACACCTTC.

Remarks on this clonotype: A much larger clone lies one base from this, so it may be a read error. The chain combines TRBV28 with TRBJ2-1; the D gene could be TRBD1 or TRBD2 (6 bases each). Trimming pared 2 bases from V and 12 bases from J, leaving 11 bases between. This CDR3 spans 12 amino acids. Germline loops: CDR1 MDHEN, CDR2 SYDVKM. CDR3 region: CASSLMGGLQFF. The CDR3 DNA reads as TGTGCCAGCAGTTTAATGGGGGGCCTGCAGTTCTTC.

This clonotype was seen many times. This sequence joins TRBV6-1 and TRBJ2-3, with 8 bases aligning to TRBD2. This CDR3 has 15 amino acids. Germline values: CDR1 MNHNS, CDR2 SASEGT. V trimming: 2 bases; J trimming: 4 bases; junction bases outside the gene matches: 5. CDR3 loop: CASSEIGRGSDTQYF. The CDR3, as DNA: TGTGCCAGCAGTGAAATCGGGAGGGGCTCAGATACGCAGTATTTT.

The V gene is TRBV5-8, the J gene TRBJ1-3, with unresolved D. The germline V gene encodes CDR1 SGHTS and CDR2 YDEGEE. The CDR3 sequence is 15 residues long. Trimming took 1 base from V and 4 from J, leaving 12 bases between them. The CDR3 here is CASSLHRSRGNTIYF. Here the CDR3 DNA reads TGTGCCAGCAGCTTGCACAGAAGCCGCGGAAACACCATATATTTT.

This clonotype is labeled medium-sized (0.01 to 0.1%). The chain employs TRBV9 and TRBJ2-1, with 8 bases matching TRBD1. Germline CDR1 is SGDLS and CDR2 is YYNGEE. This CDR3 comprises 16 residues. Trimming took 2 bases from V and 6 from J; bases not matched to a gene: 10. In DNA, the CDR3 is TGTGCCAGCAGCGTTTCAGGACAGGGTTCTGTCAATGAGCAGTTCTTC. Translation gives CASSVSGQGSVNEQFF.

The chain carries TRBV7-2 and TRBJ1-1; D is possibly TRBD1 (5 bases). Germline loops: CDR1 SGHTA, CDR2 FQGNSA. The CDR3 sequence is 13 residues long. Trimming shortened V by 5 bases and J by 3 bases, and 10 bases separated the two germline ends. CDR3 protein: CASSLDTDTEAFF. For the CDR3, the DNA is TGTGCCAGCAGCCTGGACACGGACACTGAAGCTTTCTTT.

This chain connects TRBV5-1 to TRBJ2-1, with 13 positions matching TRBD2. Unmatched junction bases numbered 10, after V lost 2 bases and J lost 5 bases. The germline gives CDR1 SGHRS, CDR2 YFSETQ. This CDR3 region has 18 residues. CDR3 amino acids: CASSLGTSGISYHNEQFF. The DNA of the CDR3 is TGCGCCAGCAGCTTAGGGACTAGCGGGATTTCATACCACAATGAGCAGTTCTTC.

The chain joins TRBV7-3 to TRBJ1-1; D is possibly TRBD1 (5 bases). V lost 2 bases, J lost 5 bases, and 9 bases lay in between. Germline V gene data show CDR1 as SGHTA and CDR2 as FQGTGA. This CDR3 has 13 residues. The CDR3 spells CASSLGGETEAFF. CDR3 sequence (DNA): TGTGCCAGCAGCTTAGGGGGTGAGACTGAAGCTTTCTTT.

This rearrangement joins TRBV3-1 to TRBJ1-3; D gene uncertain. The V gene's germline CDR1 is LGHDT and CDR2 YNNKEL (reference sequence). V lost 2 bases, J lost 2 bases, and 7 bases lay in between. The CDR3 contains 14 residues. The CDR3 loop reads CASSQSGTGNTIYF. In DNA, the CDR3 is TGTGCCAGCAGCCAATCCGGGACTGGAAACACCATATATTTT.

The rearrangement joins TRBV6-1 to TRBJ1-6, with D maybe TRBD1 (6 bases). This CDR3 contains 13 residues. The germline gives CDR1 MNHNS, CDR2 SASEGT. Deletions cut 6 bases from V and 7 bases from J, with 10 bases between. The CDR3 protein is CASSPDRNSPLHF. The CDR3 bases are TGTGCCAGCAGCCCCGACAGGAATTCACCCCTCCACTTT.

This clonotype was seen more than once but under ten times. The CDR3 spells CSVLSGDFYGYTF. The CDR3 DNA sequence: TGCAGCGTCCTCTCAGGGGATTTCTATGGCTACACCTTC. This sequence joins TRBV29-1 and TRBJ1-2, with D possibly being TRBD1 (6 bases). The CDR3 covers 13 residues. Germline V gene data show CDR1 as SQVTM and CDR2 as ANQGSEA. V was clipped by 6 bases and J by 4 bases, with 15 bases between them.

Regarding this clonotype: The junction differs from germline at one of its ends, possibly a read error. This chain uses TRBV11-3 with TRBJ2-1; 8 nucleotides match TRBD2. The CDR3 is 15 residues long. CDR1 is SGHNT, CDR2 YENEEA, per germline. The CDR3 DNA follows: TGTGCCAGCACCCCGATAGCGGGATCGTACAGTGAGCAGTTCTTC. This encodes CASTPIAGSYSEQFF.

With regard to this clonotype: A much larger clone lies a single base off, so this may be a read error. This chain uses TRBV5-1 with TRBJ2-3; 7 nucleotides align to TRBD2. CDR3 length: 14 residues. V lost 5 bases, J lost 5 bases, and 8 bases stayed unmatched. CDR1 is SGHRS, CDR2 YFSETQ, per germline. The CDR3 region has the DNA TGCGCCAGCAGGGAGGGAGGGCAAAGAGATACGCAGTATTTT. Amino acids: CASREGGQRDTQYF.

Ten or more counts support this clonotype. The chain joins TRBV2 to TRBJ2-1; D may be TRBD2 (6 bases). With 7 bases removed from V and 13 bases from J, the gap between germline ends came to 17 bases. Per the germline V gene, CDR1 is SNHLY and CDR2 is FYNNEI. The CDR3 sequence is 12 residues long. The CDR3, as DNA: TGTGCCAGCATCCTGATAGCGGACCACCAGTTCTTC. Its protein product is CASILIADHQFF.

This clonotype was observed a few times. The genes are TRBV5-1 and TRBJ1-4; tentative D call: TRBD1 (5 bases). The CDR3 has 15 amino acids. Trimming shortened V by 4 bases and J by 3 bases, and 13 bases separated the two germline ends. CDR1 and CDR2 (germline): SGHRS, YFSETQ. As DNA, the CDR3 is TGCGCCAGCAGCCCGGGCGGGGGGGCTAATGAAAAACTGTTTTTT. This codes for CASSPGGGANEKLFF.

This clonotype was seen a handful of times. CDR3: CASRRLAGVYAGANVLTF. CDR3 bases: TGTGCCAGCAGAAGACTAGCGGGAGTCTACGCTGGGGCCAACGTCCTGACTTTC. The rearrangement uses TRBV2 and TRBJ2-6; 12 positions match TRBD2. CDR3 length: 18 residues. Trimming cost V 6 bases and J 2 bases; bases outside gene matches: 8. Germline values: CDR1 SNHLY, CDR2 FYNNEI.

The chain employs TRBV20-1 and TRBJ1-2; 7 nucleotides match TRBD1. V trimming: 5 bases; J trimming: 8 bases; junction bases outside the gene matches: 14. The CDR3 is made up of 14 amino acids. CDR1 is DFQATT, CDR2 SNEGSKA, per germline (reference sequence). The CDR3 coding sequence is TGCAGTGCTCGAGGGACAGACCGACGAGGCGGCTACACCTTC. Protein sequence: CSARGTDRRGGYTF.

Points on this clonotype: With a much larger clone just one base away, this may be a read error. CDR3 region: CACSLRKADTQYF. CDR3 coding DNA: TGTGCCTGCAGTTTACGGAAAGCAGATACGCAGTATTTT. The J gene is TRBJ2-3, the V gene TRBV12-3 or TRBV12-4; D gene unclear. The CDR3 loop spans 13 amino acids.

This clonotype appeared a few times. The chain uses TRBV20-1 and TRBJ2-1, with D possibly matching TRBD2 (6 bases). The CDR3 runs 14 residues. Trimming shortened V by 0 bases and J by 8 bases, and 14 bases separated the two germline ends. Germline V gene data show CDR1 as DFQATT and CDR2 as SNEGSKA (reference sequence). The CDR3 sequence is CSARDFGGPDEQFF. In DNA, the CDR3 is TGCAGTGCTAGAGATTTCGGAGGGCCTGATGAGCAGTTCTTC.

This clonotype was counted at least ten times. V usage is TRBV19 and J usage is TRBJ1-6; the D is unclear. The CDR3 contains 15 residues. Trimming pared 3 bases from V and 0 bases from J, leaving 6 bases between. CDR1 LNHDA and CDR2 SQIVND come from the germline V gene (reference sequence). CDR3 region: CASSIGISYNSPLHF. DNA for the CDR3: TGTGCCAGTAGTATCGGAATCTCCTATAATTCACCCCTCCACTTT.

In regard to this clonotype: A read error is possible here, since a much larger clone lies one base away. The V gene is TRBV12-3 or TRBV12-4, the J gene TRBJ1-6; no reliable D call. The CDR3 extends over 14 amino acids. The DNA of the CDR3 is TGTGCCAGCAGTCTCGGAGGGCCAAATTCACCCCTCAACTTT. It translates to CASSLGGPNSPLNF.

Of note for this clonotype: Possible read error: a much larger clone is one base away. This chain joins TRBV19 and TRBJ1-6; D not resolved. Trimming took off 6 bases at V and 6 bases at J, with 12 bases between the two ends. Germline V gene sequence: CDR1 LNHDA, CDR2 SQIVND (reference sequence). CDR3 length equals 14 residues. In DNA, the CDR3 is TGTGCCAGTAGCCACGGGGAGATTAATTCACCCCTCCACTTT. This encodes CASSHGEINSPLHF. Looking up the rest from reference TRBV19 and TRBJ1-6 gives the full variable domain: DGGITQSPKYLFRKEGQNVTLSCEQNLNHDAMYWYRQDPGQGLRLIYYSQIVNDFQKGDIAEGYSVSREKKESFPLTVTSAQKNPTAFYLCASSHGEINSPLHFGNGTRLTVT.

The chain combines TRBV3-1 with TRBJ1-1; D not certain. Germline V gives CDR1 LGHDT, CDR2 YNNKEL (reference sequence). The CDR3 has 14 residues. Trimming removed 0 bases from V and 1 base from J, with 6 bases in between. The CDR3: CASSQDLWNTEAFF. The CDR3 DNA reads TGTGCCAGCAGCCAAGATTTGTGGAACACTGAAGCTTTCTTT.

The CDR3, as DNA: TGTGCCAGCACCTTTCGGGGAAGCAATGAAAAACTGTTTTTT. Protein product: CASTFRGSNEKLFF. This chain links TRBV6-1 with TRBJ1-4; the D is unclear. V was cut by 7 bases and J by 5 bases, with 14 bases left in between. The CDR3 loop spans 14 amino acids. Germline CDR1 MNHNS, CDR2 SASEGT.